This record looks at one T cell receptor delta chain sequence and its context. No antigen is known for it. The germline V gene has CDR1 TSWWSYY and CDR2 QGS. Trimming shortened V by 3 bases and J by 0 bases, and 32 bases separated the two germline ends. This CDR3 is 22 amino acids long. RNA was extracted from the cells and then reverse transcribed. The CDR3 regions were amplified by multiplex PCR from V-gene primers to a constant-region primer. TCRdb re-analyzed the multiplex PCR reads via CATT. The repertoire includes 70,000 to 90,000 delta-chain clones, around 35% of them detected once, and under 0.3% sits in the top ten. Thymocytes were sorted as CD3+ TCRVdelta1+ TCRVdelta2- after alphabeta T cell depletion. This specimen comes from a study of Vδ1+ human thymocytes. Broader study findings: Unlike peripheral blood Vdelta1+ controls, thymic delta-chain sequences included about 20% Vdelta2 and few Vdelta3. Thymic TRG and TRD repertoires appeared highly polyclonal. TRG sequences recurred across donors, whereas TRD sequences stayed essentially private. Unexpected Vdelta2 sequences could cause misinterpretation of bulk repertoire data.

The chain has TRDV1 and TRDJ1; D is unclear. The specimen was Vdelta1+ gamma-delta thymocytes from the thymus. The subset here: FACS-sorted CD3+ TCRalphabeta- TCRVdelta1+ TCRVdelta2- thymocytes. This sequence was found in a boy in the first two years of life who had congenital heart surgery. In DNA form, the CDR3 reads TGTGCTCTTGGGGACGTACCGGGCTACCTTACACGTAGCAGGGGTTACACCGATAAACTCATCTTT. It yields the protein CALGDVPGYLTRSRGYTDKLIF.